Each of the 8 T cell receptor beta chains below was sequenced from the same sample in a study of T cells in Graves' hyperthyroidism and ophthalmopathy. TCR beta CDR3 regions were amplified from RNA. An initial round of RT-PCR targeting the TCR CDR3 relied on the HTBI primer set. TCRdb reanalysed the multiplex PCR reads using MiXCR and keeps one entry per CDR3 protein. The sample has around 620,000 distinct CDR3 sequences; 12% to 15% are singletons. Specimen: blood. The receptor source for this set is a woman under 30 with Graves' ophthalmopathy.

This clonotype was seen ten or more times. The chain carries TRBV20-1 and TRBJ2-1, with TRBD2 matching over 11 bases. V dropped 6 bases and J dropped 4; count of bases not matched to a gene: 5. In germline, CDR1 is DFQATT, CDR2 SNEGSKA (reference sequence). CDR3 length: 14 amino acids. The CDR3 spells CSAQGLADYNEQFF. The CDR3 DNA is TGCAGTGCCCAGGGACTAGCGGATTACAATGAGCAGTTCTTC.

To note about this clonotype: A much larger clone differs from this one at a single base, so this may be a read error. This rearrangement joins TRBV6-1 to TRBJ1-5; 8 bases are a match to TRBD1. The CDR3 covers 13 residues. CDR1 is MNHNS and CDR2 is SASEGT in the germline V gene. The DNA of the CDR3 is TGTGCCAGCATCAGACAGGGGCGTCAGCCCCAGCAGTTT. The encoded protein is CASIRQGRQPQQF.

In its sample, this clonotype was seen many times. This sequence joins TRBV6-1 and TRBJ2-7, with D hard to call. Per the germline V gene, CDR1 is MNHNS and CDR2 is SASEGT. The CDR3 contains 12 residues. V lost 3 bases and J lost 2, with 5 bases in between. In nucleotides, the CDR3 is TGTGCCAGCAGTGACAAGCCCTACGAGCAGTACTTC. This sequence encodes CASSDKPYEQYF.

This clonotype was counted at least ten times. V is TRBV20-1 and J is TRBJ1-1; 8 nucleotides agree with TRBD1. Germline CDR1 is DFQATT and CDR2 is SNEGSKA (reference sequence). This CDR3 has 12 amino acids. V shed 3 bases, J shed 4 bases, and the junction held 1 base outside the gene matches. CDR3 protein: CSARDRVTEAFF. In DNA form, the CDR3 reads TGCAGTGCTAGGGACAGGGTCACTGAAGCTTTCTTT.

This clonotype was recorded many times. The chain joins TRBV20-1 to TRBJ2-4; weak D call: TRBD1 (7 bases). Trimming removed 5 bases at V and 8 bases at J, with 10 bases between. The CDR3 has 11 amino acids. In germline, CDR1 is DFQATT, CDR2 SNEGSKA (reference sequence). CDR3 DNA: TGCAGTGCTGGGGGGACAGACATTCAGTACTTC. Residues: CSAGGTDIQYF.

The V gene is TRBV2, the J gene TRBJ1-4, with TRBD1 identical over 9 bases. The CDR3 loop spans 15 amino acids. The germline gives CDR1 SNHLY, CDR2 FYNNEI. The V and J ends lost 8 bases and 9 bases, in that order; junction bases with no gene match: 13. This chain's CDR3 is CASGEQGQGPKKLFF. The CDR3 nucleotides are TGTGCCAGCGGGGAACAGGGACAGGGTCCAAAAAAACTGTTTTTT.

This clonotype was counted at least ten times. The chain is built from TRBV29-1 and TRBJ2-7; 9 bases are a match to TRBD1. Germline assignment: CDR1 SQVTM and CDR2 ANQGSEA. The CDR3 is 13 residues long. V dropped 6 bases and J dropped 4; count of bases not matched to a gene: 7. CDR3 nucleotide sequence: TGCAGCGTCCCGGGACAGGGTTTTTACGAGCAGTACTTC. This sequence encodes CSVPGQGFYEQYF.

V gene TRBV30 combines with J gene TRBJ2-1; TRBD1 aligns across 9 bases. V gave up 6 bases and J gave up 4 bases; unmatched junction bases: 4. This CDR3 has 13 amino acids. Looked up from germline, CDR1 is GTSNPN and CDR2 is SVGIG (reference sequence). The CDR3 DNA reads as TGTGCCTGTACAGGGGGCTGGTACAATGAGCAGTTCTTC. The encoded protein is CACTGGWYNEQFF.